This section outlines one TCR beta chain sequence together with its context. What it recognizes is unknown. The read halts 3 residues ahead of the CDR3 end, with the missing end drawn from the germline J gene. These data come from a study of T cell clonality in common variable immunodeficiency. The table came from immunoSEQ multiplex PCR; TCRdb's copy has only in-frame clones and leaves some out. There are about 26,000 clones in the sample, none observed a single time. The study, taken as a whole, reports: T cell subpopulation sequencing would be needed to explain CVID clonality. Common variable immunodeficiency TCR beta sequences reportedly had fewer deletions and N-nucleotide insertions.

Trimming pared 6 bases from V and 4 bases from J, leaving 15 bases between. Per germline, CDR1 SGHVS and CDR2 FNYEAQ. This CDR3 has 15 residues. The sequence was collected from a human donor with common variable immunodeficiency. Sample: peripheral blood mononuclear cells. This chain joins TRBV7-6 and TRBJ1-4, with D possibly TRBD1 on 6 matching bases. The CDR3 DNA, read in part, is TGTGCCAGCAGTCTTATGGGGGCAGTTAATGAAAAA. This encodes CASSLMGAVNEK. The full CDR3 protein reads CASSLMGAVNEKLFF.